This T cell receptor beta chain came from a study of vaccination and CD4 T cells after COVID-19. As for the study in general: Post-vaccination specimens were collected at a median of approximately 74 days following dose two (range 14 to 241). Overlapping spike peptides from SARS-CoV-2, HCoV-NL63, HCoV-OC43 and HCoV-229E served to stimulate the cells.

Indicated treatment: approximately nine-day PBMC culture with coronavirus spike peptide pools or control peptides (ViraFEST assay). Oncomine TCR Beta short-read sequencing was applied to DNA from cultured CD4+ T cells. Cultures of CD4+ T cells served as the source for extracting genomic DNA. MiXCR was run by TCRdb on the PCR reads, yielding one entry per CDR3 protein. Found here are around 26,000 distinct CDR3 sequences, 67% of them singletons; the top ten hold 15% to 20%. The CDR3 sequence is 14 residues long. The germline V gene encodes CDR1 KGHDR and CDR2 SFDVKD. Whole-study results and caveats: In convalescent patients, 304 of 307 vaccine-specific clones were spike mono-reactive.

On this clonotype: The antigen is unknown. The junction departs from the called germline gene at one end, perhaps through a read error.

The material was CD4+ T cells from blood, cultured in vitro, obtained after SARS-CoV-2 vaccination. V gene TRBV24-1 combines with J gene TRBJ1-2; D possibly corresponds to TRBD1 (6 bases). This TCR was sampled from a human donor who received a COVID-19 vaccine. The CDR3 nucleotides are TGTACCACCAGTGACCAAGGGACACACTATGGCTACACCTTC. Translated: CTTSDQGTHYGYTF.